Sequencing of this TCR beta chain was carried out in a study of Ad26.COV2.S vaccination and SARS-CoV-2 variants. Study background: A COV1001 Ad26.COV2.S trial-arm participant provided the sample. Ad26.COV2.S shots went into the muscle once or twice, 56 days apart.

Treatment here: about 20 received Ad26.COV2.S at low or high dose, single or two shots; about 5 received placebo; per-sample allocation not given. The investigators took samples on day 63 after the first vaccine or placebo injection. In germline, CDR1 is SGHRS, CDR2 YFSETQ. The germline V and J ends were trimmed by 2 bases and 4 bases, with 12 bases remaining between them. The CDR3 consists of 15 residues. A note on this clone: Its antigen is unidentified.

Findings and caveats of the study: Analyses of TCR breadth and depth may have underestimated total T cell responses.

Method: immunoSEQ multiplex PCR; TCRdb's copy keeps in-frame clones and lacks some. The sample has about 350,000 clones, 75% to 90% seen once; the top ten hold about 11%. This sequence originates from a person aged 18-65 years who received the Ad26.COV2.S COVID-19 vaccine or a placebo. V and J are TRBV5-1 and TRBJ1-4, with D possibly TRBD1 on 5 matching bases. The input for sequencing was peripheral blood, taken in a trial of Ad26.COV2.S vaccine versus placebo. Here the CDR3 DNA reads TGCGCCAGCAGCTTAATAGGGGCTGGTAATGAAAAACTGTTTTTT. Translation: CASSLIGAGNEKLFF.